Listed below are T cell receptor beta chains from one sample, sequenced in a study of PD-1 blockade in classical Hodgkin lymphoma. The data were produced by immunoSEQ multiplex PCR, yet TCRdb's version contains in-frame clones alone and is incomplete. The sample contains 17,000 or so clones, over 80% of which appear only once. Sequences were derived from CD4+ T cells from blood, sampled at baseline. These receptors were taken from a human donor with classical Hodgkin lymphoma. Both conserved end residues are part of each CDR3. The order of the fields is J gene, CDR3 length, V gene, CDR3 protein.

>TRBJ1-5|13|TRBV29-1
CSVADTFDQPQHF
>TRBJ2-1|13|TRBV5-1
CASSSVAYNEQFF
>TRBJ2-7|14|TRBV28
CASTPRQVYHEQYF
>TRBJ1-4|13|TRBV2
CASRSQDGGKLFF
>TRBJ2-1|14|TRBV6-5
CASRTGRSYNEQFF
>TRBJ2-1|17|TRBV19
CASRKSNAWSSYNEQFF
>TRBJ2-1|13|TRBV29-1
CSVGGSSYNEQFF
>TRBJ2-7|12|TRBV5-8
CVALGNNYEQYF
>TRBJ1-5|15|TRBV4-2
CASSQELSGSQPQHF
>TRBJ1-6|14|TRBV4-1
CASSPTGPNSPLHF
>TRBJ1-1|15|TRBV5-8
CASSLRDREHTEAFF
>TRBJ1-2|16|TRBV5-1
CASSLVPGTGGYGYTF
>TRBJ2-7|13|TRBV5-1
CASSGGPQEEQYF
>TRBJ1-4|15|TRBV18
CASSPAGQVFEKLFF
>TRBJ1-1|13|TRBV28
CASSLGDSTEAFF
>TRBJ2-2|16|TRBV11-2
CASSLANRGRTGELFF
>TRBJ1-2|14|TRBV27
CASSPRTDNYGYTF
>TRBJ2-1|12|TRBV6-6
CASSYSYNEQFF
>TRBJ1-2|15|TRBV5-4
CASSLKGTGGYGYTF
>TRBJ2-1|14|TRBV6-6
CASSHPGLVSEQFF
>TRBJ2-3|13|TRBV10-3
CAISGQGRNTQYF
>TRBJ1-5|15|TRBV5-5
CASSPDSYSNQPQHF
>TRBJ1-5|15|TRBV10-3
CAISRGILVNQPQHF
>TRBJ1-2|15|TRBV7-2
CASSPRGGLHYGYTF
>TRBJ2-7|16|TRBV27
CASKLAGLAGAQEQYF
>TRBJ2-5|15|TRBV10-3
CAISEFTGTQETQYF
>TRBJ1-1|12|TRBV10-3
CATRGQGPEAFF
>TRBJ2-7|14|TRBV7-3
CASSPRTTPDTQYF
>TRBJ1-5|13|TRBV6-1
CASSERRGQPQHF
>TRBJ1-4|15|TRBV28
CASSSHGTGVEKLFF
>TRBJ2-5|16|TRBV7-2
CASSLRVGGFQETQYF
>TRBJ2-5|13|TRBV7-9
CASSLGHRETQYF
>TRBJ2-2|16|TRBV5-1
CASRPDRDLNTGELFF
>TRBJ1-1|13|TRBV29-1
CSVESRVNTEAFF
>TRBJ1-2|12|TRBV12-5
CASAEGPYGYTF
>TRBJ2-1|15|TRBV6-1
CASRGTRYSYNEQFF
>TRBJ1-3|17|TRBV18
CASSPSPASSSTNTIYF
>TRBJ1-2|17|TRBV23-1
CASSHSILGQGGYGYTF
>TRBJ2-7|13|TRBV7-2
CASSFDREVQQYF
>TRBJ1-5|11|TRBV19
CASSTPGPQHF
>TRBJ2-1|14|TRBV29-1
CSVERGYSYNEQFF
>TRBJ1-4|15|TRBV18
CASSPSTGLFEKLFF
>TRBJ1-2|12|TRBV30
CAWRDRQYGYTF
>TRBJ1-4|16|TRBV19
CASRNLNRDGNEKLFF